The rows below give T cell receptor beta chains drawn from one sample of a study of naive and memory T cell subsets. TCRdb passed the 5' RACE reads through MiXCR, listing each CDR3 protein once. The data show about 60,000 distinct CDR3 sequences, under 10% seen once. Every receptor here comes from a female donor in good health. CDR3s include the opening cysteine and the closing phenylalanine or tryptophan. The D gene is left open where the match is weak. Clone size is stated in some rows and not others, as once, few, many or a class when expanded.

d_gene	j_gene	v_gene	abundance	CDR3aa	CDR3nt
-	TRBJ1-2	TRBV25-1	-	CASSRGYGYTF	TGTGCCAGCAGTCGGGGATATGGCTACACCTTC
-	TRBJ1-5	TRBV28	-	CASSPRGARQPQHF	TGTGCCAGCAGTCCTCGGGGGGCGAGACAGCCCCAGCATTTT
TRBD1	TRBJ1-2	TRBV30	many	CAWGPRGTGTIMGGYTF	TGTGCCTGGGGCCCCAGGGGGACAGGGACTATTATGGGAGGCTACACCTTC
-	TRBJ2-3	TRBV4-1	many	CASSQDPGTKADTQYF	TGCGCCAGCAGCCAAGATCCCGGGACCAAGGCAGATACGCAGTATTTT
-	TRBJ2-1	TRBV6-6	-	CASSYGTLNNEQFF	TGTGCCAGCAGTTACGGGACGCTTAACAATGAGCAGTTCTTC
TRBD2	TRBJ2-7	TRBV12-3/TRBV12-4	-	CASSLGSGTEQYF	TGTGCCAGCAGTTTAGGAAGCGGGACCGAGCAGTACTTC
-	TRBJ1-1	TRBV6-5	few	CASSYQGGTEAFF	TGTGCCAGCAGTTACCAGGGAGGGACTGAAGCTTTCTTT
-	TRBJ2-3	TRBV6-6	few	CASSSDNLAWGTQYF	TGTGCCAGCAGTTCCGACAACTTAGCTTGGGGTACGCAGTATTTT
TRBD2	TRBJ2-7	TRBV10-3	few	CAISESRSGGTRTLYEQYF	TGTGCCATCAGTGAGTCTAGGTCGGGAGGAACTCGAACCTTATACGAGCAGTACTTC
-	TRBJ2-5	TRBV7-8	few	CASSPERKETQYF	TGTGCCAGCAGCCCGGAACGCAAAGAGACCCAGTACTTC
TRBD2	TRBJ2-5	TRBV7-2	-	CASRTNHETSGQETQYF	TGTGCCAGCAGAACTAATCATGAGACTAGCGGCCAAGAGACCCAGTACTTC
TRBD1	TRBJ2-7	TRBV28	few	CASSPTGTGSSYEQYF	TGTGCCAGCAGTCCGACCGGGACAGGAAGCTCCTACGAGCAGTACTTC
-	TRBJ1-1	TRBV29-1	many	CSVSRVNTEAFF	TGCAGCGTTTCGAGGGTGAACACTGAAGCTTTCTTT
TRBD2	TRBJ2-3	TRBV5-4	few	CASSSTGGGAVDTQYF	TGTGCCAGCAGCTCCACTGGCGGGGGGGCCGTAGATACGCAGTATTTT
TRBD1	TRBJ2-7	TRBV10-3	-	CAISERQGTYEQYF	TGTGCCATCAGTGAACGACAGGGTACCTACGAGCAGTACTTC
-	TRBJ2-1	TRBV20-1	-	CSGERSSSYNEQFF	TGCAGTGGGGAGCGGTCGAGCTCCTACAATGAGCAGTTCTTC
TRBD2	TRBJ2-2	TRBV12-3/TRBV12-4	few	CASTHGGDIRSPGELFF	TGTGCCAGCACCCACGGGGGGGACATCCGAAGTCCCGGGGAGCTGTTTTTT
-	TRBJ1-4	TRBV5-1	many	CATSSDDNEKLFF	TGCGCCACCTCGTCGGACGATAATGAAAAACTGTTTTTT
-	TRBJ2-4	TRBV29-1	few	CSVLLNQAKNIQYF	TGCAGCGTTCTACTTAATCAAGCCAAAAACATTCAGTACTTC
TRBD2	TRBJ2-3	TRBV7-9	-	CASSSSGTDTQYF	TGTGCCAGCAGCTCTAGCGGGACAGATACGCAGTATTTT
TRBD1	TRBJ2-7	TRBV4-2	-	CASSQEWRQGAREQYF	TGTGCCAGCAGCCAAGAATGGCGGCAGGGGGCGAGGGAGCAGTACTTC
-	TRBJ1-5	TRBV20-1	few	CSARDKNRNSNQPQHF	TGCAGTGCTAGAGATAAAAACAGGAATAGCAATCAGCCCCAGCATTTT
-	TRBJ2-7	TRBV9	-	CASSAKNGDEQYF	TGTGCCAGCAGCGCTAAAAACGGGGACGAGCAGTACTTC
TRBD1	TRBJ1-2	TRBV4-1	-	CASSHRTGGYGYTF	TGCGCCAGCAGCCACCGGACAGGGGGCTATGGCTACACCTTC
TRBD2	TRBJ2-1	TRBV29-1	few	CSVAGSDGTSGRAGEQFF	TGCAGCGTTGCGGGTTCGGACGGGACTAGCGGGAGGGCGGGTGAGCAGTTCTTC
-	TRBJ1-2	TRBV3-1	-	CASSQQGGLLYGYTF	TGTGCCAGCAGCCAACAGGGAGGCTTGCTCTATGGCTACACCTTC
TRBD2	TRBJ2-7	TRBV27	-	CAGSLVTSGDEQYF	TGTGCCGGCAGTTTAGTTACTAGCGGAGACGAGCAGTACTTC
-	TRBJ2-7	TRBV7-6	-	CASGEPGYEQYF	TGTGCCAGCGGGGAGCCCGGCTACGAGCAGTACTTC
-	TRBJ2-7	TRBV6-2/TRBV6-3	few	CASSYNPSGAYEQYF	TGTGCCAGCAGTTACAACCCGTCGGGGGCCTACGAGCAGTACTTC
TRBD1	TRBJ1-5	TRBV5-1	many	CASSPRGTGGDSNQPQHF	TGCGCCAGCAGCCCCCGAGGGACAGGGGGTGATAGCAATCAGCCCCAGCATTTT
TRBD1	TRBJ2-7	TRBV11-3	few	CASSAGTGGSYEQYF	TGTGCCAGCAGCGCTGGGACAGGGGGTTCCTACGAGCAGTACTTC
-	TRBJ1-1	TRBV11-1	few	CASSHSTVNTEAFF	TGTGCCAGCAGCCACTCGACGGTAAACACTGAAGCTTTCTTT
-	TRBJ1-1	TRBV28	many	CASSPPRGLRGFRDTEAFF	TGTGCCAGCAGTCCACCACGGGGGCTTCGGGGATTTAGGGACACTGAAGCTTTCTTT
-	TRBJ2-1	TRBV28	-	CASSFPAGGLGSNEQFF	TGTGCCAGCAGTTTCCCAGCAGGGGGACTCGGTAGCAATGAGCAGTTCTTC
-	TRBJ2-5	TRBV7-9	few	CASSSAGFGETQYF	TGTGCCAGCAGCTCGGCAGGGTTCGGGGAGACCCAGTACTTC